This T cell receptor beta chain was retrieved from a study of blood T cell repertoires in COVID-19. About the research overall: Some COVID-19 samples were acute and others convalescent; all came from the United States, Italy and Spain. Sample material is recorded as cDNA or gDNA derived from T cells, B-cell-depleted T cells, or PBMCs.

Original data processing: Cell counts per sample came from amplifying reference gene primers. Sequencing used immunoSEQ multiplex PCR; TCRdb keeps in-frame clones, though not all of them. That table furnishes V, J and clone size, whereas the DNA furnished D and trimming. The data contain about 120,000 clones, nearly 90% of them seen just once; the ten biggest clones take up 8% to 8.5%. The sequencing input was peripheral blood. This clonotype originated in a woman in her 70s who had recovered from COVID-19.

CDR3 in amino acids: CASSQTTLAGGFSTDTQYF. DNA for the CDR3: TGTGCCAGCAGCCAAACCACTCTAGCGGGAGGGTTTAGCACAGATACGCAGTATTTT. The genes are TRBV14 and TRBJ2-3; 12 nucleotides agree with TRBD2. This CDR3 region has 19 residues. The ends lost 2 bases at V and 0 bases at J; junction bases unmatched: 9. CDR1 is SGHDN and CDR2 is FVKESK in the germline V gene.